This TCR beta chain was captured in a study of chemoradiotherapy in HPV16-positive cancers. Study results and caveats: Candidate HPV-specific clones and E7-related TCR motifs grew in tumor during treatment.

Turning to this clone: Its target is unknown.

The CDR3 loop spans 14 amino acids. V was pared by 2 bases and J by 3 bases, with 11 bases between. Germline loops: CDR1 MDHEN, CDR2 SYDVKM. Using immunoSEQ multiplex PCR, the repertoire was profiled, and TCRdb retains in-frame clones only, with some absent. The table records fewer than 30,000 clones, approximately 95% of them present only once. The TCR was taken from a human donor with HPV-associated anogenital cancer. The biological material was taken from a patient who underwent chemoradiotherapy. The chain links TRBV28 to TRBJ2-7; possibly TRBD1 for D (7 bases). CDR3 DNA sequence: TGTGCCAGCAGTTTAGCGGGACAGCTCTACGAGCAGTACTTC. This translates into CASSLAGQLYEQYF. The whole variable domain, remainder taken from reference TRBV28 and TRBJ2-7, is DVKVTQSSRYLVKRTGEKVFLECVQDMDHENMFWYRQDPGLGLRLIYFSYDVKMKEKGDIPEGYSVSREKKERFSLILESASTNQTSMYLCASSLAGQLYEQYFGPGTRLTVT.